This TCR beta chain emerged from a study of cytomegalovirus exposure and HLA in healthy donors. This clone was recorded a few times. PCR used 60 Vbeta primers and 13 Jbeta primers. Profiled with immunoSEQ multiplex PCR; TCRdb holds only in-frame clones, not every one. Among about 120,000 clones listed, 65% to 80% were seen once. The CDR3 consists of 18 residues. The germline CDR1 and CDR2 sequences are SGHRS and YFSETQ. Trimming at V came to 7 bases and at J to 0 bases, leaving 11 bases not matched to a gene. The genes are TRBV5-1 and TRBJ2-6, with 9 bases lining up with TRBD1. The sequence was obtained from a man between 35 and 55 years old in good health and CMV-seropositive. Material: PBMCs. CDR3 sequence (DNA): TGCGCCAGCGGAAACCGGGACAGGGTTCGCTCTGGGGCCAACGTCCTGACTTTC. This encodes CASGNRDRVRSGANVLTF.